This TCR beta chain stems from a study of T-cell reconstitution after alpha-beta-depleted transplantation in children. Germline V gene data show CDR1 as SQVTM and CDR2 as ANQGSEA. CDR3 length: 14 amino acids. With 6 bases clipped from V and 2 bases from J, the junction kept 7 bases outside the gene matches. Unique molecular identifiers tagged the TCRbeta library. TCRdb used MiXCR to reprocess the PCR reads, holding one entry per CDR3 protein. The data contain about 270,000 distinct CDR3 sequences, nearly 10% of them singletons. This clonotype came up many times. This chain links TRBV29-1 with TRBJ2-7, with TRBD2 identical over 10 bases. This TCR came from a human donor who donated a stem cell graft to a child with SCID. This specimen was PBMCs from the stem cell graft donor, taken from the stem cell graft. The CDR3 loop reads CSVRETSGPYEQYF. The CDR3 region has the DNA TGCAGCGTACGGGAGACTAGCGGGCCCTACGAGCAGTACTTC.